The 15 T cell receptor beta chains presented below share a single source sample, sequenced in a study of blood T cell repertoires in COVID-19. The protocol was immunoSEQ multiplex PCR, while the TCRdb copy is restricted to in-frame clones and leaves out a portion. The sample has about 110,000 clones; 75% to 90% are singletons. Sequenced: peripheral blood. Every receptor here comes from a human donor in a cohort sampled during active COVID-19.

The J gene is TRBJ1-2, the V gene TRBV2; D gene ambiguous. Germline V gives CDR1 SNHLY, CDR2 FYNNEI. V was shortened by 6 bases and J by 2 bases, with 7 bases between the two germline ends. This CDR3 contains 12 residues. The CDR3 sequence is CASSEENYGYTF. The CDR3 DNA reads as TGTGCCAGCAGCGAGGAGAACTATGGCTACACCTTC.

This chain joins TRBV7-9 and TRBJ2-1, with 7 positions matching TRBD1. The CDR3 totals 13 residues. Germline V gene sequence: CDR1 SEHNR, CDR2 FQNEAQ (reference sequence). The trim removed 1 base at V and 8 bases at J, leaving 2 bases unmatched. CDR3 sequence reads: CASSLGQGDEQFF. The CDR3 nucleotides read TGTGCCAGCAGCTTAGGACAGGGAGATGAGCAGTTCTTC.

The rearrangement uses TRBV18 and TRBJ2-2; maybe TRBD2 (6 bases). Germline CDR1 and CDR2: KGHSH and LQKENI. This CDR3 spans 13 amino acids. V was clipped by 4 bases and J by 11 bases, with 14 bases between them. The CDR3 DNA reads as TGTGCCAGCTCACTCAAGCCGGGACTTGAGCTGTTTTTT. Its translation is CASSLKPGLELFF.

The chain combines TRBV24-1 with TRBJ2-1; 14 bases match TRBD2. The germline CDR1 and CDR2 sequences are KGHDR and SFDVKD. The V and J ends lost 7 bases and 9 bases, in that order; junction bases with no gene match: 4. This CDR3 is 14 amino acids long. The CDR3 bases are TGTGCCACCAGGGGACTAGCGGGGGACGCTGAGCAGTTCTTC. This encodes CATRGLAGDAEQFF.

The V gene is TRBV11-1, the J gene TRBJ2-2; no firm D call. CDR1 and CDR2 from the germline V gene are SGHAT and FQDESV (reference sequence). The V and J ends lost 2 bases and 5 bases respectively, with 6 bases between them. The CDR3 has 13 residues. DNA for the CDR3: TGTGCCAGCAGCTTAACGGGTACCGGGGAGCTGTTTTTT. Translating it yields CASSLTGTGELFF.

This rearrangement joins TRBV6-5 to TRBJ1-1, with TRBD1 matching over 9 bases. Germline CDR1 MNHEY, CDR2 SVGAGI. The CDR3 runs to 14 residues. J lost 11 bases, V lost 4 bases, and 11 bases had no gene match. CDR3 loop: CASSFMNRGHRAFF. DNA for the CDR3: TGTGCCAGCAGTTTCATGAACAGGGGGCATCGTGCTTTCTTT.

The rearrangement joins TRBV9 to TRBJ2-3; D possibly corresponds to TRBD1 (5 bases). V was cut by 0 bases and J by 1 base, with 9 bases left in between. The CDR3 covers 15 residues. Germline V CDR1 and CDR2: SGDLS, YYNGEE. The CDR3 is CASSVGGTGTDTQYF. CDR3 coding DNA: TGTGCCAGCAGCGTAGGGGGCACCGGCACAGATACGCAGTATTTT.

This clone was detected once. V and J are TRBV11-2 and TRBJ2-2; a possible D gene is TRBD1 (6 bases). The germline V gene encodes CDR1 SGHAT and CDR2 FQNNGV. V lost 5 bases, J lost 5 bases, and 18 bases lay in between. CDR3 length: 16 amino acids. The CDR3 coding sequence is TGTGCCAGCAGCCCTATTAGGGGGAGAGAGACCGGGGAGCTGTTTTTT. It translates to CASSPIRGRETGELFF.

In this sample, this clone turned up once. The V gene is TRBV5-6, the J gene TRBJ2-5; 13 bases align to TRBD2. J gave up 2 bases and V 2 bases, and 6 bases lay outside the gene matches. Germline V lookup: CDR1 SGHDT, CDR2 YYEEEE. This CDR3 spans 17 amino acids. CDR3 nucleotides: TGTGCCAGCAGCTTCACTAGCGGGGGGGCCGGTCAAGAGACCCAGTACTTC. It codes for CASSFTSGGAGQETQYF.

In its sample, this clone was seen a few times. The chain links TRBV6-4 to TRBJ2-3; D gene ambiguous. V lost 5 bases, J lost 1 base, and 7 bases lay in between. Germline CDR1 is MRHNA and CDR2 is SNTAGT. The CDR3 runs 13 residues. The CDR3 coding sequence is TGTGCCAGCAGTCCGGCGGGCACAGATACGCAGTATTTT. As protein: CASSPAGTDTQYF.

The gene calls are TRBV6-6 and TRBJ2-7; TRBD1 agrees at 9 bases. This CDR3 region has 15 residues. V was clipped by 4 bases and J by 2 bases; unmatched bases: 6. From germline, CDR1 is MNHNY and CDR2 SVGAGI (reference sequence). CDR3 loop: CASSSTGQGTYEQYF. The DNA for the CDR3 is TGTGCCAGCAGTTCCACGGGACAGGGAACCTACGAGCAGTACTTC.

The DNA for the CDR3 is TGTGCCAGCAGCCAAGACAGGGGAAGCAATCAGCCCCAGCATTTT. It specifies CASSQDRGSNQPQHF. The chain links TRBV4-2 to TRBJ1-5; TRBD1 might be the D (6 bases). The CDR3 extends over 15 amino acids. Germline lookup yields CDR1 LGHNA and CDR2 YNFKEQ. Deletions cut 0 bases from V and 1 base from J, with 7 bases between.

The V gene is TRBV24-1, the J gene TRBJ2-1; 14 bases line up with TRBD2. The CDR3 consists of 18 residues. V dropped 5 bases and J dropped 5; count of bases not matched to a gene: 10. Germline CDR1 KGHDR, CDR2 SFDVKD. CDR3: CATSGSGTSGGRDNEQFF. In DNA, the CDR3 is TGTGCCACCAGTGGGAGCGGGACTAGCGGGGGCAGGGACAATGAGCAGTTCTTC.

This chain joins TRBV9 and TRBJ2-1; 7 bases agree with TRBD2. CDR1 is SGDLS and CDR2 is YYNGEE in the germline V gene. The length of the CDR3 is 16 residues. V trimming: 0 bases; J trimming: 4 bases; junction bases outside the gene matches: 7. This CDR3 is CASSVVASGLYNEQFF. Written as DNA, the CDR3 is TGTGCCAGCAGCGTAGTAGCTAGCGGATTATACAATGAGCAGTTCTTC.

V gene TRBV7-9 combines with J gene TRBJ1-1; D is uncertain. CDR1 and CDR2 (germline): SEHNR, FQNEAQ (reference sequence). Trimming took 8 bases from V and 2 from J, leaving 12 bases between them. This CDR3 comprises 13 residues. The CDR3 DNA is TGTGCCAGCTCGCGGTTCGGCAACACTGAAGCTTTCTTT. This translates into CASSRFGNTEAFF.